This is a list of T cell receptor beta chains from one sample in a study of beta chain features in type 1 diabetes. Produced via immunoSEQ multiplex PCR; TCRdb's table is partial and in-frame only. The sample contains a few hundred thousand clones, over 8.5% of which appear only once. The sample taken for sequencing was central memory CD4+ T cells from blood. These receptors were obtained from a man aged 25 to 40 with type 1 diabetes. Both conserved end residues are part of each CDR3. Each record gives: clone size, D gene, V gene, J gene, CDR3 DNA, CDR3 protein. A D gene is named only where the DNA matches it firmly. Clone size is stated in some rows and not others, as once, few, many or a class when expanded.

clone_size: -
d_call: -
v_call: TRBV11-2
j_call: TRBJ1-6
cdr3_nt: TGTGCCAGCAGCGCCGGCGGAGCGGCTAATTCACCCCTCCACTTT
cdr3_aa: CASSAGGAANSPLHF

clone_size: -
d_call: TRBD2
v_call: TRBV28
j_call: TRBJ2-3
cdr3_nt: TGTGCCAGCAGCCCAGCCCATGGACTAGCGGATACGCAGTATTTT
cdr3_aa: CASSPAHGLADTQYF

clone_size: many
d_call: -
v_call: TRBV29-1
j_call: TRBJ2-5
cdr3_nt: TGCAGCGTTGTCTTGTTTAGTAGGCAGTTTGAGACCCAGTACTTC
cdr3_aa: CSVVLFSRQFETQYF

clone_size: many
d_call: -
v_call: TRBV15
j_call: TRBJ1-1
cdr3_nt: TGTGCCACCAGCAGAGATTACGGCAGTGAAGCTTTCTTT
cdr3_aa: CATSRDYGSEAFF

clone_size: -
d_call: TRBD1
v_call: TRBV28
j_call: TRBJ2-7
cdr3_nt: TGTGCCAGCAGTTCCACAGGGGGCGGGCAGTACTTC
cdr3_aa: CASSSTGGGQYF

clone_size: many
d_call: -
v_call: TRBV19
j_call: TRBJ2-6
cdr3_nt: TGTGCCAGTAGTATAGCCAGGGGAAGGGCTGGGGCCAACGTCCTGACTTTC
cdr3_aa: CASSIARGRAGANVLTF

clone_size: few
d_call: TRBD1
v_call: TRBV11-2
j_call: TRBJ2-2
cdr3_nt: TGTGCCAGCAGCCCCGGACAGGGATGGGCCGGGGAGCTGTTTTTT
cdr3_aa: CASSPGQGWAGELFF

clone_size: -
d_call: -
v_call: TRBV18
j_call: TRBJ2-7
cdr3_nt: TGTGCCAGCTCACCCGGGACGGGCTACGAGCAGTACTTC
cdr3_aa: CASSPGTGYEQYF

clone_size: many
d_call: -
v_call: TRBV7-4
j_call: TRBJ1-3
cdr3_nt: TGTGCCAGAAGCCCAGCCCTCTGGCCATATTTT
cdr3_aa: CARSPALWPYF

clone_size: few
d_call: -
v_call: TRBV28
j_call: TRBJ2-2
cdr3_nt: TGTGCCAGCAGTTTAGCAGGGACGAACACCGGGGAGCTGTTTTTT
cdr3_aa: CASSLAGTNTGELFF

clone_size: few
d_call: -
v_call: TRBV5-1
j_call: TRBJ1-5
cdr3_nt: TGCGCCAGCAGATTCTGGGGACGTCGTCGACAGCCCCAGCATTTT
cdr3_aa: CASRFWGRRRQPQHF

clone_size: few
d_call: TRBD1
v_call: TRBV5-4
j_call: TRBJ2-7
cdr3_nt: TGTGCCAGCAGTTCGACAGGGAGCTCCTACGAGCAGTACTTC
cdr3_aa: CASSSTGSSYEQYF

clone_size: -
d_call: TRBD1
v_call: TRBV19
j_call: TRBJ1-5
cdr3_nt: TGTGCCAGTGGACAGGGGCCCGATCAGCCCCAGCATTTT
cdr3_aa: CASGQGPDQPQHF

clone_size: few
d_call: -
v_call: TRBV21-1
j_call: TRBJ2-5
cdr3_nt: TGTGCCAGCAGCAAAGAGGCTAGGAGCCTAGCGGGAAGGGAGACCCAGTACTTC
cdr3_aa: CASSKEARSLAGRETQYF

clone_size: few
d_call: -
v_call: TRBV7-2
j_call: TRBJ1-1
cdr3_nt: TGTGCCAGCAGCCCCGGATCTTCCAACACTGAAGCTTTCTTT
cdr3_aa: CASSPGSSNTEAFF

clone_size: few
d_call: -
v_call: TRBV25-1
j_call: TRBJ1-4
cdr3_nt: TGTGCCAGCAACAGGGCGCAAGGAGAAAAACTGTTTTTT
cdr3_aa: CASNRAQGEKLFF

clone_size: many
d_call: -
v_call: TRBV2
j_call: TRBJ2-5
cdr3_nt: TGTGCCAGCAGTGGCGGGACCAACCAGTACTTC
cdr3_aa: CASSGGTNQYF

clone_size: -
d_call: -
v_call: TRBV28
j_call: TRBJ1-5
cdr3_nt: TGTGCCAGCAGTTTACAGTCTCAGCCCCAGCATTTT
cdr3_aa: CASSLQSQPQHF

clone_size: -
d_call: -
v_call: TRBV28
j_call: TRBJ1-3
cdr3_nt: TGTGCCAGCAGGGAAACCCACTCTGGAAACACCATATATTTT
cdr3_aa: CASRETHSGNTIYF

clone_size: few
d_call: -
v_call: TRBV27
j_call: TRBJ2-5
cdr3_nt: TGTGCCAGCAGTTTCCTTGCGGACCAAGAGACCCAGTACTTC
cdr3_aa: CASSFLADQETQYF

clone_size: -
d_call: -
v_call: TRBV4-1
j_call: TRBJ1-2
cdr3_nt: TGCGCCAGCAGCCAAGAAGGGACGGGGAAAACCCGGGGCTACACCTTC
cdr3_aa: CASSQEGTGKTRGYTF

clone_size: few
d_call: TRBD2
v_call: TRBV18
j_call: TRBJ2-7
cdr3_nt: TGTGCCAGCTCACCACCGGGGCTAGCGGGAGACGAGCAGTACTTC
cdr3_aa: CASSPPGLAGDEQYF

clone_size: -
d_call: -
v_call: TRBV7-9
j_call: TRBJ2-7
cdr3_nt: TGTGCCAGCAGTCCAGGACGGTTTGGGTACGAGCAGTACTTC
cdr3_aa: CASSPGRFGYEQYF

clone_size: few
d_call: TRBD1
v_call: TRBV4-1
j_call: TRBJ2-5
cdr3_nt: TGCGCCAGCAGCCCGGGCGACAGGGTACCCGTCCAAGAGACCCAGTACTTC
cdr3_aa: CASSPGDRVPVQETQYF

clone_size: -
d_call: -
v_call: TRBV7-9
j_call: TRBJ2-5
cdr3_nt: TGTGCCAGCAGCCCCGGGGGAGGGGGCGGGTCGGAGACCCAGTACTTC
cdr3_aa: CASSPGGGGGSETQYF

clone_size: -
d_call: -
v_call: TRBV7-9
j_call: TRBJ2-1
cdr3_nt: TGTGCCAGCAGCTTAGACAGGACCAATGAGCAGTTCTTC
cdr3_aa: CASSLDRTNEQFF

clone_size: -
d_call: -
v_call: TRBV10-3
j_call: TRBJ2-5
cdr3_nt: TGTGCCATCAGGGCAGGAAACTCACAAGAGACCCAGTACTTC
cdr3_aa: CAIRAGNSQETQYF

clone_size: -
d_call: -
v_call: TRBV28
j_call: TRBJ2-5
cdr3_nt: TGTGCCAGCAGCCGGGGAAACCAAGAGACCCAGTACTTC
cdr3_aa: CASSRGNQETQYF

clone_size: few
d_call: TRBD2
v_call: TRBV7-2
j_call: TRBJ2-7
cdr3_nt: TGTGCCAGCAGCTTGAGAGCGGGAGACGACTACGAGCAGTACTTC
cdr3_aa: CASSLRAGDDYEQYF

clone_size: few
d_call: -
v_call: TRBV28
j_call: TRBJ1-3
cdr3_nt: TGTGCCAGCAGTTTAGGAAGTATCTCTGGAAACACCATATATTTT
cdr3_aa: CASSLGSISGNTIYF

clone_size: many
d_call: -
v_call: TRBV19
j_call: TRBJ2-4
cdr3_nt: TGTGCCAGTATTGGCAAAAACATTCAGTACTTC
cdr3_aa: CASIGKNIQYF

clone_size: few
d_call: -
v_call: TRBV4-3
j_call: TRBJ1-1
cdr3_nt: TGCGCCAGCAGCCAAGATTTTTCGGTTCCGGAAGCTTTCTTT
cdr3_aa: CASSQDFSVPEAFF

clone_size: -
d_call: -
v_call: TRBV11-3
j_call: TRBJ2-1
cdr3_nt: TGTGCCAGCAGCCAACGAGATAGGACTACTGACAATGAGCAGTTCTTC
cdr3_aa: CASSQRDRTTDNEQFF

clone_size: few
d_call: -
v_call: TRBV15
j_call: TRBJ2-7
cdr3_nt: TGTGCCACCAGCGGGGTTATCGGTTACAGCTCCTACGAGCAGTACTTC
cdr3_aa: CATSGVIGYSSYEQYF

clone_size: few
d_call: -
v_call: TRBV4-3
j_call: TRBJ2-3
cdr3_nt: TGCGCCAGCAGCCCCTTTGGCGTGGCAGATACGCAGTATTTT
cdr3_aa: CASSPFGVADTQYF

clone_size: many
d_call: TRBD1
v_call: TRBV7-9
j_call: TRBJ2-2
cdr3_nt: TGTGCCAGCAGCTTTCGACAGGGGCGCGGAGCCGGGGAGCTGTTTTTT
cdr3_aa: CASSFRQGRGAGELFF

clone_size: many
d_call: TRBD1
v_call: TRBV29-1
j_call: TRBJ2-7
cdr3_nt: TGCAGCGTCAATGACAGGGCGGCCGAGCAGTACTTC
cdr3_aa: CSVNDRAAEQYF

clone_size: -
d_call: -
v_call: TRBV7-2
j_call: TRBJ1-2
cdr3_nt: TGTGCCAGCAGCACGGGATATCACTATGGCTACACCTTC
cdr3_aa: CASSTGYHYGYTF